The rows below give T cell receptor beta chains drawn from one sample of a study of blood T cells in healthy people across ages. TCRdb recomputed calls from the 5' RACE reads with MiXCR, one row per CDR3 protein. The sample lists hundreds of thousands of distinct CDR3 sequences; under 45% were seen once. The specimen sequenced was blood. The source is a man aged 55 to 69 in good health. Both conserved end residues are part of each CDR3. Each record gives: V gene, J gene, CDR3 protein.

>TRBV28|TRBJ2-7
CASSTRWGSYEQYF
>TRBV7-9|TRBJ2-3
CASSQGLAGEISDTQYF
>TRBV7-2|TRBJ2-5
CASSPTTSGATETQYF
>TRBV3-1|TRBJ2-2
CASSPISDTYTGELFF
>TRBV3-1|TRBJ2-7
CASSSGRGGYEQYF
>TRBV20-1|TRBJ1-2
CSAWDRGYYGYTF
>TRBV7-9|TRBJ2-5
CASSWGTRETQYF
>TRBV15|-
CATRRTSGEETQYF
>TRBV20-1|TRBJ1-6
CSARSQGGNSNSPLHF
>TRBV20-1|TRBJ2-5
CSAIPGGQRETQYF
>TRBV6-1|TRBJ1-5
CASRESSGPQHF
>TRBV4-1|TRBJ1-6
CASSQEASGRAPLHF
>TRBV5-1|TRBJ2-7
CASSLGGKETYEQYF
>TRBV3-1|TRBJ2-6
CASSRVLRSGANVLTF
>TRBV25-1|TRBJ2-5
CASSEYRQVETQYF
>TRBV7-6|TRBJ1-1
CASSLSGVTEAFF